One and the same sample provided the 14 T cell receptor beta chains below, sequenced in a study of T cell repertoires in cytomegalovirus infection. TCRdb re-derived calls from the reads in MiXCR, one entry per CDR3 protein. The sample records around 550,000 distinct CDR3 sequences, 26% being singletons. Sequenced material: PBMCs. Every receptor here comes from a human donor in good health (CMV status not recorded). Some clones in this sample may be carry-over from other donors' samples.

This sequence joins TRBV20-1 and TRBJ2-5; no reliable D call. Germline V CDR1 and CDR2: DFQATT, SNEGSKA (reference sequence). V was clipped by 0 bases and J by 1 base, with 9 bases between them. The CDR3 totals 14 residues. In DNA, the CDR3 is TGCAGTGCTAGAGACGAAGGGCTCCAAGAGACCCAGTACTTC. It translates to CSARDEGLQETQYF.

The rearrangement links TRBV5-1 to TRBJ2-1; D may correspond to TRBD1 or TRBD2 (5 bases each). Between the trimmed V and J ends, which lost 4 bases and 5 bases, there was a span of 13 bases. Per germline, CDR1 SGHRS and CDR2 YFSETQ. The CDR3 is made up of 14 amino acids. Here the CDR3 reads CASSPGSINNEQFF. The CDR3 DNA reads TGCGCCAGCAGCCCAGGGAGCATCAACAATGAGCAGTTCTTC.

This clonotype has only a few counts. The genes are TRBV12-3 or TRBV12-4 and TRBJ2-2; maybe TRBD1 (6 bases). Trimming took 5 bases from V and 3 from J, leaving 19 bases between them. This CDR3 is 17 amino acids long. This CDR3 is CASSPGPAGVDTGELFF. The CDR3 DNA is TGTGCCAGCAGTCCCGGTCCGGCAGGGGTCGACACCGGGGAGCTGTTTTTT.

V is TRBV4-3 and J is TRBJ2-5, with TRBD1 matching over 7 bases. V was pared by 3 bases and J by 4 bases, with 5 bases of the junction left unmatched. The CDR3 spans 14 residues. Germline CDR1 reads LGHNA; CDR2 reads YSLEER. The CDR3 protein is CASSHLDRAETQYF. CDR3 bases: TGCGCCAGCAGCCACTTAGACAGGGCAGAGACCCAGTACTTC.

The table lists this clonotype with a few counts. V is TRBV11-3 and J is TRBJ1-1, with D hard to call. V lost 0 bases, J lost 1 base, and 24 bases lay in between. Looked up from germline, CDR1 is SGHNT and CDR2 is YENEEA. This CDR3 is built from 20 residues. This CDR3 reads CASSLDSWRADLERNTEAFF. CDR3 sequence (DNA): TGTGCCAGCAGCTTAGATAGCTGGCGGGCCGACCTGGAGCGGAACACTGAAGCTTTCTTT.

V is TRBV6-2 or TRBV6-3 and J is TRBJ2-3; weak D call: TRBD2 (5 bases). Trimming took off 2 bases at V and 3 bases at J, with 12 bases between the two ends. The germline V gene encodes CDR1 MNHEY and CDR2 SVGEGT. The CDR3 has 15 residues. CDR3 residues: CASSYVVGETDTQYF. In DNA, the CDR3 is TGTGCCAGCAGTTACGTAGTGGGAGAGACAGATACGCAGTATTTT.

The V call is TRBV28, the J call TRBJ1-1; D gene unclear. Per the germline V gene, CDR1 is MDHEN and CDR2 is SYDVKM. This CDR3 contains 13 residues. V was pared by 7 bases and J by 11 bases, with 20 bases between. The CDR3 nucleotides are TGTGCCAGCATCAGCCCTCCAGCACCGGGGGCTTTCTTT. This gives the protein CASISPPAPGAFF.

The chain joins TRBV12-3 or TRBV12-4 to TRBJ1-4, with D tentatively TRBD1 (6 bases). With 5 bases removed from V and 2 bases from J, the gap between germline ends came to 12 bases. The CDR3 sequence is 15 residues long. The CDR3 DNA follows: TGTGCCAGCAGTGAACAGGGTTGGACTAATGAAAAACTGTTTTTT. Amino acid sequence: CASSEQGWTNEKLFF.

The chain couples TRBV20-1 to TRBJ2-5; maybe TRBD2 (7 bases). Germline V gives CDR1 DFQATT, CDR2 SNEGSKA (reference sequence). This CDR3 has 13 amino acids. The ends were cut back, 6 bases at V and 12 bases at J, with 23 bases in the middle. CDR3 amino acids: CSALGFVGGGEYF. CDR3 in DNA: TGCAGTGCGCTAGGATTTGTAGGGGGGGGGGAGTACTTC.

The chain combines TRBV28 with TRBJ2-1; D possibly corresponds to TRBD2 (5 bases). Germline V gives CDR1 MDHEN, CDR2 SYDVKM. The CDR3 has 12 residues. V was shortened by 6 bases and J by 9 bases, with 12 bases between the two germline ends. The CDR3 is CASRTARGEQFF. As DNA, the CDR3 is TGTGCCAGCAGGACCGCCCGGGGTGAGCAGTTCTTC. Using reference TRBV28 and TRBJ2-1 for the parts outside the CDR3, the full variable domain is DVKVTQSSRYLVKRTGEKVFLECVQDMDHENMFWYRQDPGLGLRLIYFSYDVKMKEKGDIPEGYSVSREKKERFSLILESASTNQTSMYLCASRTARGEQFFGPGTRLTVL.

This clonotype was recorded many times. The CDR3 region is CASSLGDRVNEQFF. In DNA, the CDR3 is TGTGCCAGCAGCTTAGGGGACAGGGTCAATGAGCAGTTCTTC. The genes are TRBV7-9 and TRBJ2-1; TRBD1 agrees at 9 bases. V shed 1 base and J 6 bases; nucleotides not matched to a gene: 1. The CDR3 is 14 amino acids. Germline V gene lookup returns CDR1 SEHNR and CDR2 FQNEAQ (reference sequence).

Ten or more counts support this clonotype. The chain couples TRBV12-3 or TRBV12-4 to TRBJ1-1; D may be TRBD1 (6 bases). The V end was cut by 5 bases, the J end by 2 bases, with 12 bases between. The CDR3 covers 14 residues. CDR3 loop: CASSLQGTNTEAFF. CDR3 bases: TGTGCCAGCAGTCTACAGGGAACCAACACTGAAGCTTTCTTT.

The sample holds a few counts of this clonotype. CDR3 coding DNA: TGTGCCAGCAGCTCCTGGGGGCAGGGCAGGGGCGGCTACACCTTC. Its translation: CASSSWGQGRGGYTF. The V gene is TRBV7-2, the J gene TRBJ1-2; TRBD1 is a possible D gene (6 bases). Germline CDR1 and CDR2: SGHTA and FQGNSA. Trimming left V 4 bases short and J 8 bases short, with 20 bases between. CDR3 length: 15 amino acids.

The CDR3 region has the DNA TGTGCCAGCAGCCAGCATACAGGAAACAATGAGCAGTTCTTC. Translation gives CASSQHTGNNEQFF. The V and J genes are TRBV3-1 and TRBJ2-1; the D gene is possibly TRBD1 (5 bases). Germline CDR1 and CDR2: LGHDT and YNNKEL (reference sequence). There are 14 residues in the CDR3. V gave up 3 bases and J gave up 5 bases, with 11 bases separating them.